Presented here are 4 T cell receptor beta chains from one specimen sequenced in a study of T cell responses to AZD1222 COVID-19 vaccine. TCRdb's table, derived via immunoSEQ multiplex PCR, lists solely in-frame clones and lacks some. The top ten hold 5.4% of the sample, which has tens of thousands of clones, approximately 80% seen once. This specimen consisted of peripheral blood, obtained on day 0 of AZD1222 vaccination. These receptors were taken from an adult in good health.

V usage is TRBV5-1 and J usage is TRBJ2-7; 11 nucleotides line up with TRBD2. Germline V lookup: CDR1 SGHRS, CDR2 YFSETQ. The V and J ends lost 5 bases and 5 bases, in that order; junction bases with no gene match: 6. CDR3 length: 14 residues. CDR3 residues: CASRASGGIDEQYF. In nucleotides, the CDR3 is TGCGCCAGCAGGGCTAGCGGGGGGATTGACGAGCAGTACTTC.

Only a few counts were recorded for this clone. The chain recombines TRBV6-5 with TRBJ1-1, with D possibly matching TRBD1 (5 bases). From germline, CDR1 is MNHEY and CDR2 SVGAGI. Trimming removed 7 bases from V and 3 bases from J, with 6 bases in between. The CDR3 is 11 amino acids. Written as DNA, the CDR3 is TGTGCCAGCATGGGGGACACTGAAGCTTTCTTT. This gives the protein CASMGDTEAFF.

This clone occurred once. The V gene is TRBV2, the J gene TRBJ2-7; TRBD2 aligns across 8 bases. V was clipped by 7 bases and J by 2 bases; unmatched bases: 7. The germline CDR1 and CDR2 sequences are SNHLY and FYNNEI. This CDR3 has 14 residues. CDR3 DNA sequence: TGTGCCAGCACAGAAAGCGGGGGACCCTACGAGCAGTACTTC. Translating it yields CASTESGGPYEQYF. The full variable domain, with the rest looked up from reference TRBV2 and TRBJ2-7, is EPEVTQTPSHQVTQMGQEVILRCVPISNHLYFYWYRQILGQKVEFLVSFYNNEISEKSEIFDDQFSVERPDGSNFTLKIRSTKLEDSAMYFCASTESGGPYEQYFGPGTRLTVT.

The V call is TRBV28, the J call TRBJ2-3, with 11 nucleotides matching TRBD2. Germline loops: CDR1 MDHEN, CDR2 SYDVKM. After removal of 2 bases from V and 7 bases from J, the junction contained 5 bases not matched to a gene. The CDR3 covers 15 residues. CDR3 residues: CASSLGTSGGNTQYF. CDR3 DNA: TGTGCCAGCAGTTTAGGGACTAGCGGCGGTAATACGCAGTATTTT.